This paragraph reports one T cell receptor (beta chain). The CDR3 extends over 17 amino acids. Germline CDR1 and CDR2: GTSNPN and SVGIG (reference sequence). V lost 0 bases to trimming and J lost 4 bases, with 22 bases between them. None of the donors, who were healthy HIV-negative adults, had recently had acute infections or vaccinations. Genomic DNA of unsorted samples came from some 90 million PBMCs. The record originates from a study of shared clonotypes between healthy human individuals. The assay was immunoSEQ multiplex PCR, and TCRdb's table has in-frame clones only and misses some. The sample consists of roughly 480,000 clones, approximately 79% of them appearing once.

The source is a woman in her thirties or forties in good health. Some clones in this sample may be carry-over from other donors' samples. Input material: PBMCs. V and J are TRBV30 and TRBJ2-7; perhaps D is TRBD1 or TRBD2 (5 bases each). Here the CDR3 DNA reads TGTGCCTGGAGTGTACGGAATGGGACCCCCCGGCCGTACGAGCAGTACTTC. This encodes CAWSVRNGTPRPYEQYF.